Listed below are T cell receptor beta chains from one sample, sequenced in a study of shared clonotypes between healthy human individuals. Repertoires were generated with immunoSEQ multiplex PCR, while TCRdb's copy carries only in-frame clones and drops some. The sample includes about 1 million clones, approximately 72% of them seen just once. Source material: memory CD4+ T cells sorted from blood. These TCRs come from a man between 18 and 35 years old in good health. Both conserved end residues are part of each CDR3. The D gene is left open where the match is weak. Clone size is shown for a subset of rows, as once, few, many or a class of expanded clone.

j_call v_call clone_size d_call cdr3_aa cdr3_nt
TRBJ2-1 TRBV13 . TRBD2 CASSSRTSGGYNEQFF TGTGCCAGCAGCAGTCGGACTAGCGGGGGATACAATGAGCAGTTCTTC
TRBJ2-5 TRBV5-6 . TRBD2 CASSLGLAGAYQETQYF TGTGCCAGCAGCTTGGGACTAGCGGGGGCCTACCAAGAGACCCAGTACTTC
TRBJ2-2 TRBV7-2 . . CASSLGAGVDGELFF TGTGCCAGCAGCTTAGGAGCAGGGGTCGACGGGGAGCTGTTTTTT
TRBJ2-3 TRBV6-6 . TRBD2 CASSYSIAGGPDTQYF TGTGCCAGCAGTTACTCGATAGCGGGGGGTCCAGATACGCAGTATTTT
TRBJ2-7 TRBV6-5 few . CASSYSGTLSYEQYF TGTGCCAGCAGTTACAGTGGGACACTGTCCTACGAGCAGTACTTC
TRBJ2-7 TRBV7-2 . . CASSLAQGWSYEQYF TGTGCCAGCAGCTTAGCCCAGGGATGGTCCTACGAGCAGTACTTC
TRBJ2-7 TRBV6-7 . TRBD1 CASSYSTGTGGYEQYF TGTGCCAGCAGTTACTCAACCGGGACAGGGGGCTACGAGCAGTACTTC
TRBJ2-5 TRBV18 few . CASSPVNRQETQYF TGTGCCAGCTCACCAGTTAATCGGCAAGAGACCCAGTACTTC
TRBJ2-7 TRBV7-2 . . CASSLDREKQYF TGTGCCAGCAGCTTAGATAGGGAGAAGCAGTACTTC
TRBJ1-3 TRBV2 . . CASSEGAPVISGNTIYF TGTGCCAGCAGTGAGGGCGCTCCCGTCATCTCTGGAAACACCATATATTTT
TRBJ1-3 TRBV10-2 . . CASTGTRSSGNTIYF TGCGCCAGCACAGGCACTCGCTCCTCCGGAAACACCATATATTTT
TRBJ2-1 TRBV7-9 . . CASSLATTSYNEQFF TGTGCCAGCAGCTTAGCCACTACCTCCTACAATGAGCAGTTCTTC
TRBJ1-1 TRBV4-1 . TRBD1 CASSPNRDRAEAFF TGCGCCAGCAGCCCGAACCGGGACAGGGCTGAAGCTTTCTTT
TRBJ2-1 TRBV4-3 . TRBD2 CASSLGPTSGTYEQFF TGCGCCAGCAGCCTCGGTCCGACTAGCGGGACCTATGAGCAGTTCTTC
TRBJ2-7 TRBV11-2 many . CASSGRSYEQYF TGTGCCAGCAGCGGGCGCTCCTACGAGCAGTACTTC
TRBJ2-3 TRBV5-1 . . CASSLETAGSTDTQYF TGCGCCAGCAGCTTGGAAACGGCAGGGAGCACAGATACGCAGTATTTT
TRBJ2-1 TRBV4-1 . . CASSLRTDGVFYNEQFF TGCGCCAGCAGCCTGCGTACCGACGGGGTTTTTTACAATGAGCAGTTCTTC
TRBJ1-6 TRBV6-1 . . CASSILNSPLHF TGTGCCAGCAGTATTCTAAATTCACCCCTCCACTTT